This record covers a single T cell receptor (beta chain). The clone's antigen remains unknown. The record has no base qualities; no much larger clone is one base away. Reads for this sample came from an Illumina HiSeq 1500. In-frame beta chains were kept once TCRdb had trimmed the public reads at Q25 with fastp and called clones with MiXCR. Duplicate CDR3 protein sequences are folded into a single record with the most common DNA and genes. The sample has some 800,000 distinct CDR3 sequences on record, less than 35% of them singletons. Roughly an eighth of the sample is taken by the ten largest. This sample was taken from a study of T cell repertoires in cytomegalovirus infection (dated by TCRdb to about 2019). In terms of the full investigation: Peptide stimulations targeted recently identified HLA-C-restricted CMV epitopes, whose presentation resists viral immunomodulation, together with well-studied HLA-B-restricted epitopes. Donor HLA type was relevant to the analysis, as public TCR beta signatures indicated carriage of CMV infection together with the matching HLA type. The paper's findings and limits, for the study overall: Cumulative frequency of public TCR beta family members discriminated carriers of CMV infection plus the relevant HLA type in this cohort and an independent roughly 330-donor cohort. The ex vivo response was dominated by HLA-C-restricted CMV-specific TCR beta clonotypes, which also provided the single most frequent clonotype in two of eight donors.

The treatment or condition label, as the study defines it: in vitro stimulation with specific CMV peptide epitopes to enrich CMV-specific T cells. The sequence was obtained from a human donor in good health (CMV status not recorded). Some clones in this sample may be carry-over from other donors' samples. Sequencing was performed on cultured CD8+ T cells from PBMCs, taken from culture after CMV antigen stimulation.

In nucleotides, the sequence is TGTGCCAGCAGCCAAGACAGGGGGCCGCTTGAAGCTTTCTTT. Its protein is CASSQDRGPLEAFF. The sequence is built from TRBV4-2 and TRBJ1-1; the junction holds 8 bases that match TRBD1. Based on the germline V gene, the CDR1 and CDR2 sequences are LGHNA and YNFKEQ. The CDR3 has 14 amino acids, counting the end cysteine and phenylalanine. The kept DNA is CDR3 alone, 42 bases in frame from the first base. From V the trimming removes 0 bases and from J it removes 7 bases, while the gene matches leave 4 bases of the junction unaccounted for.